This T cell receptor beta chain was identified in a study of T cell repertoires in cytomegalovirus infection. On the study more broadly: CMV epitopes that were recently identified and HLA-C-restricted were used alongside well-studied HLA-B-restricted ones.

TCRdb reprocessed the reads with MiXCR, giving one entry per CDR3 protein. The data contain around 540,000 distinct CDR3 sequences, 30% to 35% of them seen just once; the ten biggest clones take up roughly 17%. With respect to this clonotype: Its antigen remains unknown.

Trimming took 5 bases from V and 2 from J, leaving 8 bases between them. Germline CDR1 is KGHDR and CDR2 is SFDVKD. The CDR3 spans 13 residues. General observations from the study: Individuals carrying CMV plus the relevant HLA were identified by cumulative frequency of public TCR beta families. Within the response measured ex vivo, HLA-C-restricted CMV-specific TCR beta clonotypes were dominant.

The source material was cultured PBMCs, sampled from culture after CMV antigen stimulation. V gene TRBV24-1 combines with J gene TRBJ2-5; D not resolved. The TCR comes from a human donor in good health (CMV status not recorded). Some clones in this sample may be carry-over from other donors' samples. This chain's CDR3 is CATSAADQETQYF. In DNA form, the CDR3 reads TGTGCCACCAGTGCGGCAGATCAAGAGACCCAGTACTTC.